These T cell receptor beta chains were read from a single sample in a study of T cell responses to AZD1222 COVID-19 vaccine. The table came from immunoSEQ multiplex PCR; TCRdb's copy has only in-frame clones and leaves some out. This sample yields roughly 180,000 clones, of which 90% to 95% are seen a single time; around 0.96% belongs to the top ten. Sequenced here: peripheral blood, sampled 28 days after the second dose of the MenACWY control vaccine. The receptor source for this set is an adult who received the MenACWY meningococcal vaccine as a control. Each CDR3 is given with its conserved first and last residue. A D gene is named only where the DNA matches it firmly. Where a row states a size, it is once, few, many or the class of an expanded clone; other rows omit it.

TRBD1	TRBV28	-	TRBJ2-6	CASRGTGWEANVLTF	TGTGCCAGCAGGGGGACAGGGTGGGAGGCCAACGTCCTGACTTTC
-	TRBV30	-	TRBJ2-2	CAWSVLENTGELFF	TGTGCCTGGAGTGTACTGGAGAACACCGGGGAGCTGTTTTTT
TRBD1	TRBV7-2	-	TRBJ1-6	CASSLGTGTNSPLHF	TGTGCCAGCAGCTTAGGGACAGGAACTAATTCACCCCTCCACTTT
-	TRBV30	-	TRBJ1-2	CAWSVLRGFFPF	TGTGCCTGGAGTGTACTGAGGGGTTTTTTCCCCTTC
-	TRBV5-1	-	TRBJ2-3	CASSLGLFSTDTQYF	TGCGCCAGCAGCTTAGGTCTTTTTAGCACAGATACGCAGTATTTT
-	TRBV19	-	TRBJ1-1	CASRAGGKDTEAFF	TGTGCCAGTAGAGCGGGGGGGAAGGACACTGAAGCTTTCTTT
-	TRBV6-5	once	TRBJ1-1	CASSYLAGYTEAFF	TGTGCCAGCAGTTACCTCGCGGGGTACACTGAAGCTTTCTTT
TRBD1	TRBV2	-	TRBJ1-5	CASSFARGRQPQHF	TGTGCCAGCAGTTTCGCCAGGGGGCGTCAGCCCCAGCATTTT
TRBD1	TRBV7-3	-	TRBJ1-4	CASSQGGLANEKLFF	TGTGCCAGCAGCCAAGGGGGCCTAGCTAATGAAAAACTGTTTTTT
-	TRBV19	-	TRBJ2-1	CASSIADTAFSGNEQFF	TGTGCCAGTAGTATAGCCGATACAGCGTTTTCGGGAAATGAGCAGTTCTTC
TRBD1	TRBV27	once	TRBJ2-2	CASSSGTAITGELFF	TGTGCCAGCAGTTCCGGGACAGCCATCACCGGGGAGCTGTTTTTT
-	TRBV29-1	-	TRBJ1-2	CSVAAGREGYTF	TGCAGCGTTGCGGCAGGGAGGGAGGGCTACACCTTC
-	TRBV27	-	TRBJ1-2	CASSSAGAANYGYTF	TGTGCCAGCAGTTCGGCAGGGGCAGCTAACTATGGCTACACCTTC
TRBD2	TRBV19	-	TRBJ2-3	CASSTSGGVGDTQYF	TGTGCCAGTAGCACTAGCGGGGGGGTCGGGGATACGCAGTATTTT
-	TRBV12-3/TRBV12-4	-	TRBJ1-1	CASRTGLMEAFF	TGTGCCAGCAGAACAGGTCTGATGGAAGCTTTCTTT
TRBD1	TRBV27	few	TRBJ1-2	CASSLFGTGSPGYTF	TGTGCCAGCAGTCTTTTCGGGACAGGGAGTCCTGGCTACACCTTC
-	TRBV7-3	-	TRBJ2-6	CASSPTRGSGANVLTF	TGTGCCAGCAGTCCCACGCGGGGCTCTGGGGCCAACGTCCTGACTTTC
TRBD1	TRBV30	-	TRBJ1-5	CAWGTVTNQPQHF	TGTGCCTGGGGGACAGTCACCAATCAGCCCCAGCATTTT
-	TRBV7-2	-	TRBJ1-2	CASSSQGPLYGYTF	TGTGCCAGCAGCTCGCAGGGGCCGCTTTATGGCTACACCTTC
TRBD1	TRBV2	once	TRBJ2-1	CASITSSDRKPNNEQFF	TGTGCCAGCATTACATCGTCGGACAGGAAACCTAACAATGAGCAGTTCTTC
-	TRBV7-2	few	TRBJ1-2	CASSDHDRNYGYTF	TGTGCCAGCAGCGACCACGACAGGAACTATGGCTACACCTTC
-	TRBV15	-	TRBJ1-2	CATRNGGWGYTF	TGTGCCACGAGGAATGGTGGTTGGGGCTACACCTTC
TRBD1	TRBV19	once	TRBJ1-5	CASSSRDRAYSNQPQHF	TGTGCCAGTAGTAGCCGGGACAGGGCATATAGCAATCAGCCCCAGCATTTT
TRBD1	TRBV5-1	-	TRBJ1-2	CASSSGTGGTNYGYTF	TGCGCCAGCAGCTCCGGGACAGGGGGGACTAACTATGGCTACACCTTC
-	TRBV4-1	-	TRBJ1-1	CASSQVQVPPEAFF	TGCGCCAGCAGCCAAGTCCAGGTCCCACCTGAAGCTTTCTTT
-	TRBV25-1	once	TRBJ1-2	CASSETPQGPNYGYTF	TGTGCCAGCAGTGAGACCCCCCAGGGGCCGAACTATGGCTACACCTTC
-	TRBV10-3	-	TRBJ1-4	CAISEALGQPKLFF	TGTGCCATCAGTGAGGCATTAGGGCAGCCAAAGCTGTTTTTT
-	TRBV11-2	-	TRBJ1-1	CASSLALSEAFF	TGTGCCAGCAGCTTAGCCCTGAGTGAAGCTTTCTTT
-	TRBV3-1/TRBV3-2	-	TRBJ2-2	CASSRLGGHLSGELFF	TGTGCCAGCAGCCGCCTAGGGGGACATTTATCCGGGGAGCTGTTTTTT
TRBD2	TRBV5-6	-	TRBJ2-1	CASSWWSGGLGEQFF	TGTGCCAGCAGCTGGTGGTCGGGGGGGCTTGGTGAGCAGTTCTTC
-	TRBV7-2	-	TRBJ2-3	CASSLSGDTQYF	TGTGCCAGCAGCTTATCTGGAGATACGCAGTATTTT
-	TRBV6-5	once	TRBJ2-7	CASSTPGQQYF	TGTGCCAGCAGTACCCCGGGGCAGCAGTACTTC
TRBD1	TRBV7-2	-	TRBJ1-6	CASSLVTGADSPLHF	TGTGCCAGCAGCTTAGTTACAGGGGCAGATTCACCCCTCCACTTT
-	TRBV4-2	few	TRBJ1-2	CASSLGLSVNYGYTF	TGTGCCAGCAGCCTAGGACTCTCGGTTAACTATGGCTACACCTTC
-	TRBV9	-	TRBJ1-1	CASSVEQGTEAFF	TGTGCCAGCAGCGTAGAACAGGGAACTGAAGCTTTCTTT
TRBD1	TRBV5-1	-	TRBJ1-2	CASSLTGDGSYGYTF	TGCGCCAGCAGCTTGACAGGGGACGGATCTTATGGCTACACCTTC
TRBD1	TRBV5-4	-	TRBJ2-3	CASSMGQDTDTQYF	TGTGCCAGCAGCATGGGACAGGACACAGATACGCAGTATTTT
-	TRBV4-3	once	TRBJ1-4	CASSQEAYQLEKLFF	TGCGCCAGCAGCCAAGAGGCTTATCAACTTGAAAAACTGTTTTTT
TRBD1	TRBV11-2	-	TRBJ1-2	CASSLVQGASGYTF	TGTGCCAGCAGCTTGGTACAGGGGGCGTCTGGCTACACCTTC
TRBD1	TRBV6-2/TRBV6-3	-	TRBJ1-5	CASSPTGRSNQPQHF	TGTGCCAGCAGCCCGACAGGGAGGTCCAATCAGCCCCAGCATTTT
TRBD1	TRBV7-2	-	TRBJ1-6	CASSHFQTGTNSPLHF	TGTGCCAGCAGCCATTTCCAGACAGGGACTAATTCACCCCTCCACTTT
-	TRBV28	-	TRBJ2-3	CASGGSKGFADTQYF	TGTGCCAGCGGGGGATCGAAGGGCTTCGCAGATACGCAGTATTTT
-	TRBV12-3/TRBV12-4	-	TRBJ1-5	CASRSRGQPQHF	TGTGCCAGCAGATCCAGGGGTCAGCCCCAGCATTTT
-	TRBV6-5	-	TRBJ1-1	CASSYDRTNTEAFF	TGTGCCAGCAGTTACGACCGGACCAACACTGAAGCTTTCTTT
TRBD1	TRBV11-2	-	TRBJ1-2	CASSLDRQGPWLGYGYTF	TGTGCCAGCAGCTTAGATCGACAGGGCCCCTGGCTAGGCTATGGCTACACCTTC
TRBD1	TRBV5-4	-	TRBJ1-3	CASSRDRAAGNTIYF	TGTGCCAGCAGTCGGGACAGGGCAGCTGGAAACACCATATATTTT
-	TRBV30	-	TRBJ2-3	CAWSVSRRQGADTQYF	TGTGCCTGGAGTGTCTCCAGGCGTCAAGGGGCGGATACGCAGTATTTT
-	TRBV7-8	-	TRBJ1-4	CASSPTSGFATNEKLFF	TGTGCCAGCAGCCCAACCAGCGGGTTTGCAACTAATGAAAAACTGTTTTTT
-	TRBV7-8	-	TRBJ1-5	CASSLARRQSMPYSNQPQHF	TGTGCCAGCAGCTTAGCTCGGCGCCAATCCATGCCATATAGCAATCAGCCCCAGCATTTT
TRBD1	TRBV10-3	-	TRBJ1-1	CATRPGTGMNTEAFF	TGTGCCACCCGTCCCGGGACAGGGATGAACACTGAAGCTTTCTTT
TRBD1	TRBV10-2	-	TRBJ2-2	CASKGQSTGELFF	TGCGCCAGCAAGGGACAGAGCACCGGGGAGCTGTTTTTT
TRBD1	TRBV6-5	-	TRBJ1-1	CASSYSLTGGSTEAFF	TGTGCCAGCAGTTACTCACTGACAGGGGGCTCTACAGAAGCTTTCTTT
-	TRBV7-9	-	TRBJ1-1	CASSLFGDTEAFF	TGTGCCAGCAGCTTATTTGGGGATACTGAAGCTTTCTTT
TRBD1	TRBV28	-	TRBJ1-6	CASSFWDRVSPLHF	TGTGCCAGCAGTTTTTGGGACAGGGTATCACCCCTCCACTTT
-	TRBV27	-	TRBJ1-2	CASRPTAYYGYTF	TGTGCCAGCAGGCCGACAGCGTACTATGGCTACACCTTC
-	TRBV5-1	-	TRBJ1-1	CASSLVPNTEAFF	TGCGCCAGCAGCTTAGTCCCGAACACTGAAGCTTTCTTT
-	TRBV11-2	-	TRBJ2-2	CASSPWGAGWNTGELFF	TGTGCCAGCAGCCCGTGGGGGGCGGGCTGGAACACCGGGGAGCTGTTTTTT
-	TRBV6-5	-	TRBJ1-3	CASSYIRDFGNTIYF	TGTGCCAGCAGTTATATCAGGGACTTTGGAAACACCATATATTTT
-	TRBV19	-	TRBJ2-7	CASSTTALSSYEQYF	TGTGCCAGTAGTACAACAGCCCTAAGCTCCTACGAGCAGTACTTC
-	TRBV5-1	-	TRBJ1-6	CASSLAPGGGGTYNSPLHF	TGCGCCAGCAGCTTGGCCCCCGGCGGGGGTGGTACCTATAATTCACCCCTCCACTTT